The entry below gives a single TCR beta chain sequence along with its context. TCRdb keeps only in-frame clones here, not all; method: immunoSEQ multiplex PCR. The data show about 70,000 clones, approximately 84% seen once. This sample is part of a study of blood T cell repertoires in COVID-19. Turning to the study itself: Samples of COVID-19 (acute and convalescent) were obtained from the United States, Italy and Spain. T cells, B-cell-depleted T cells, or PBMCs supplied cDNA or gDNA.

CDR1 and CDR2 (germline): MDHEN, SYDVKM. V was trimmed by 4 bases and J by 5 bases, leaving 11 bases between them. This CDR3 has 14 residues. V gene TRBV28 combines with J gene TRBJ2-2, with D maybe TRBD1 (7 bases). The TCR comes from a human donor in a cohort sampled during active COVID-19. Material: peripheral blood. The CDR3 here is CASSSQGRTGELFF. DNA for the CDR3: TGTGCCAGCAGTTCACAGGGGAGGACCGGGGAGCTGTTTTTT.